This T cell receptor (beta chain) was observed in a study of graft-versus-host responses after intestinal transplantation. As for the study in general: Anti-thymocyte globulin was used for induction in all recipients, who then took tacrolimus and steroids for about three years. The study, taken as a whole, reports: The marrow of recipients harbored GvH clones, and ileum or blood showed some of them first.

Trimming pared 10 bases from V and 1 base from J, leaving 11 bases between. CDR1 is LNHDA, CDR2 SQIVND, per germline (reference sequence). The CDR3 is 13 amino acids. Method: immunoSEQ multiplex PCR; TCRdb's copy keeps in-frame clones and lacks some. The table includes about 90,000 clones, approximately 90% detected once. To note about this clone: Antigen specificity is unknown.

The receptor was isolated from a human donor who was the organ donor for an intestinal transplant. This chain uses TRBV19 with TRBJ1-3; D is ambiguous. The sequences come from unstimulated CD4+ T cells sorted from spleen or lymph node cells, collected before transplant. CDR3 sequence: CATSRESGNTIYF. CDR3 DNA: TGTGCCACCTCGCGGGAGTCTGGAAACACCATATATTTT.